The next 26 T cell receptor beta chains were all read from a single sample in a study of blood T cell repertoires in COVID-19. Clones were read by immunoSEQ multiplex PCR, and TCRdb kept only the in-frame ones, dropping some. Of some 230,000 clones listed, roughly four fifths were seen once; the top ten hold 15%. Specimen: PBMCs or T cells enriched from blood (not recorded which). These receptors were obtained from a man aged 35 to 55 who had recovered from COVID-19.

The chain links TRBV3-1 (or the pseudogene TRBV3-2) to TRBJ1-6; unclear D gene. CDR3 length equals 13 residues. Germline V gives CDR1 LGHDT, CDR2 YNNKEL (reference sequence). V shed 2 bases and J shed 10 bases, with 9 bases lying between them. This chain's CDR3 is CASSQLRASPLHF. The CDR3, as DNA: TGTGCCAGCAGCCAACTGAGGGCCTCACCCCTCCACTTT.

The V gene is TRBV29-1, the J gene TRBJ1-5; 9 bases fit TRBD1. CDR1 SQVTM and CDR2 ANQGSEA come from the germline V gene. The length of the CDR3 is 14 residues. Trimming at V came to 5 bases and at J to 2 bases, leaving 4 bases not matched to a gene. CDR3 region: CSVSTGGGNQPQHF. DNA of the CDR3: TGCAGCGTTTCGACAGGGGGGGGCAATCAGCCCCAGCATTTT.

This clone was seen more than once but under ten times. The chain uses TRBV4-1 and TRBJ1-6; D call uncertain. The CDR3 totals 17 residues. Germline loops: CDR1 MGHRA, CDR2 YSYEKL. Trimming stripped 0 bases from V and 0 bases from J, with 9 bases between. CDR3 DNA sequence: TGCGCCAGCAGCCAAGATCTGGGGAGCTCCTATAATTCACCCCTCCACTTT. It encodes CASSQDLGSSYNSPLHF.

This rearrangement joins TRBV5-6 to TRBJ2-1; D unresolved. The V end lost 0 bases, the J end lost 7 bases, and 20 bases lay between the germline ends. This CDR3 region has 17 residues. Germline V CDR1 and CDR2: SGHDT, YYEEEE. CDR3 coding DNA: TGTGCCAGCAGCTTGGGTTTCATCCAGGTCGTTCGAAATGAGCAGTTCTTC. Translation gives CASSLGFIQVVRNEQFF.

The chain couples TRBV5-1 to TRBJ2-3; 7 nucleotides line up with TRBD1. Germline trimming cut 4 bases from V and 2 bases from J; bases unmatched to any gene: 7. This CDR3 region has 15 residues. The germline gives CDR1 SGHRS, CDR2 YFSETQ. CDR3 coding DNA: TGCGCCAGCAGCCCAGGACAGGTTTACACAGATACGCAGTATTTT. Translated: CASSPGQVYTDTQYF.

The gene calls are TRBV12-5 and TRBJ1-1; D not certain. Trimming pared 2 bases from V and 0 bases from J, leaving 13 bases between. This CDR3 region has 16 residues. Germline V gene data show CDR1 as LGHNT and CDR2 as FRNRAP. The CDR3 DNA reads TGTGCTAGTGGTTTGACCGGGATCGGTTTGAACACTGAAGCTTTCTTT. This encodes CASGLTGIGLNTEAFF.

The chain recombines TRBV28 with TRBJ1-2; D is undetermined. Germline CDR1 and CDR2: MDHEN and SYDVKM. This CDR3 has 14 amino acids. Between the trimmed V and J ends, which lost 7 bases and 8 bases, there was a span of 20 bases. The CDR3 loop reads CASKNGGIYGGYTF. The CDR3 nucleotides read TGTGCCAGCAAGAATGGAGGGATATATGGAGGCTACACCTTC.

V gene TRBV5-1 combines with J gene TRBJ2-3; TRBD2 aligns across 13 bases. V shed 4 bases, J shed 1 base, and the junction held 3 bases outside the gene matches. The CDR3 contains 16 residues. Germline loops: CDR1 SGHRS, CDR2 YFSETQ. The CDR3 nucleotides are TGCGCCAGCAGCGTCGGGACTAGCGGGGGCACAGATACGCAGTATTTT. This gives the protein CASSVGTSGGTDTQYF.

The V call is TRBV30, the J call TRBJ2-1; D call uncertain. This CDR3 spans 15 amino acids. Trimming cost V 7 bases and J 4 bases, with 20 bases left between them. Germline V CDR1 and CDR2: GTSNPN, SVGIG (reference sequence). In DNA form, the CDR3 reads TGTGCCTTCAGGTCTTACACGTTACGGTACAATGAGCAGTTCTTC. It codes for CAFRSYTLRYNEQFF. Full variable domain (remainder filled in from reference TRBV30 and TRBJ2-1): SQTIHQWPATLVQPVGSPLSLECTVEGTSNPNLYWYRQAAGRGLQLLFYSVGIGQISSEVPQNLSASRPQDRQFILSSKKLLLSDSGFYLCAFRSYTLRYNEQFFGPGTRLTVL.

The V and J genes are TRBV6-5 and TRBJ2-7; TRBD2 is a possible D gene (6 bases). V lost 0 bases, J lost 4 bases, and 13 bases lay in between. CDR1 is MNHEY and CDR2 is SVGAGI in the germline V gene. The CDR3 is 15 amino acids. The CDR3 reads CASSYSRDSGYEQYF. In DNA, the CDR3 is TGTGCCAGCAGTTACTCCCGGGACTCCGGGTACGAGCAGTACTTC.

This chain uses TRBV3-1 (or the pseudogene TRBV3-2) with TRBJ1-2; tentative D call: TRBD1 (5 bases). Germline CDR1 is LGHDT and CDR2 is YNNKEL (reference sequence). The CDR3 is made up of 15 amino acids. The V and J ends lost 1 base and 5 bases respectively, with 14 bases between them. DNA of the CDR3: TGTGCCAGCAGCCAAGTTACAGGCTTAGATTATGGCTACACCTTC. Translated: CASSQVTGLDYGYTF.

The sample holds a few counts of this clone. This chain connects TRBV7-2 to TRBJ2-1; 11 nucleotides match TRBD2. CDR3 length: 16 amino acids. V lost 2 bases, J lost 4 bases, and 4 bases stayed unmatched. In germline, CDR1 is SGHTA, CDR2 FQGNSA. For the CDR3, the DNA is TGTGCCAGCAGCTTACTCGGGACTAGCGGTTACAATGAGCAGTTCTTC. Translation: CASSLLGTSGYNEQFF.

The table lists this clone with a few counts. The genes are TRBV7-3 and TRBJ2-6, with TRBD1 identical over 12 bases. There are 18 residues in the CDR3. Per germline, CDR1 SGHTA and CDR2 FQGTGA. After removal of 0 bases from V and 2 bases from J, the junction contained 2 bases not matched to a gene. The CDR3 DNA reads TGTGCCAGCAGCTTAACGGGGACAGGGGGCACTGGGGCCAACGTCCTGACTTTC. This codes for CASSLTGTGGTGANVLTF.

The chain uses TRBV3-1 (or the pseudogene TRBV3-2) and TRBJ2-7; TRBD1 might be the D (5 bases). Trimming took off 0 bases at V and 6 bases at J, with 9 bases between the two ends. Looked up from germline, CDR1 is LGHDT and CDR2 is YNNKEL (reference sequence). The CDR3 covers 13 residues. The CDR3 sequence is CASSQDRGPEQYF. The CDR3 DNA follows: TGTGCCAGCAGCCAAGATAGGGGTCCCGAGCAGTACTTC.

The rearrangement uses TRBV5-1 and TRBJ2-4; weak D call: TRBD1 (6 bases). This CDR3 comprises 14 residues. Germline assignment: CDR1 SGHRS and CDR2 YFSETQ. V lost 4 bases and J lost 7, with 15 bases in between. CDR3 in amino acids: CASSAQGTGNIQYF. CDR3 DNA: TGCGCCAGCAGCGCCCAGGGGACCGGGAACATTCAGTACTTC.

The CDR3, as DNA: TGTGCCAGCAGTTACCTCTCGGACGGGGGACCGAAAGCTTTCTTT. Encoded protein: CASSYLSDGGPKAFF. The V call is TRBV6-5, the J call TRBJ1-1, with D tentatively TRBD1 (5 bases). V was trimmed by 2 bases and J by 9 bases, leaving 19 bases between them. From germline, CDR1 is MNHEY and CDR2 SVGAGI. The CDR3 loop spans 15 amino acids.

The chain's CDR3 is CASSPRTGGEAFF. In DNA form, the CDR3 reads TGTGCCAGCAGCCCACGGACAGGGGGTGAAGCTTTCTTT. The chain couples TRBV9 to TRBJ1-1; 10 nucleotides match TRBD1. CDR3 length: 13 amino acids. The V segment lost 4 bases and the J segment 7 bases; nucleotides outside the gene matches: 4. Per the germline V gene, CDR1 is SGDLS and CDR2 is YYNGEE. Full variable domain (rest looked up from reference TRBV9 and TRBJ1-1): DSGVTQTPKHLITATGQRVTLRCSPRSGDLSVYWYQQSLDQGLQFLIQYYNGEERAKGNILERFSAQQFPDLHSELNLSSLELGDSALYFCASSPRTGGEAFFGQGTRLTVV.

The chain is built from TRBV4-3 and TRBJ2-5, with D unresolved. The length of the CDR3 is 13 residues. Germline V CDR1 and CDR2: LGHNA, YSLEER. The V end was cut by 2 bases, the J end by 6 bases, with 10 bases between. The CDR3 loop is CASSQLAEKTQYF. The DNA for the CDR3 is TGCGCCAGCAGCCAACTGGCGGAGAAGACCCAGTACTTC.

The gene calls are TRBV6-5 and TRBJ1-4, with a possible D match to TRBD1 (5 bases). Germline CDR1 and CDR2: MNHEY and SVGAGI. V shed 2 bases and J shed 4 bases, with 8 bases lying between them. The CDR3 totals 14 residues. This CDR3 reads CASSYRGFNEKLFF. CDR3 sequence (DNA): TGTGCCAGCAGTTACCGGGGGTTTAATGAAAAACTGTTTTTT.

V and J are TRBV6-6 and TRBJ1-3, with 8 bases aligning to TRBD1. V was pared by 2 bases and J by 8 bases, with 5 bases of the junction left unmatched. The germline V gene has CDR1 MNHNY and CDR2 SVGAGI (reference sequence). The CDR3 extends over 14 amino acids. Here the CDR3 DNA reads TGTGCCAGCAGTTACAGGCAGGGGGCCCACACCATATATTTT. This codes for CASSYRQGAHTIYF.

V usage is TRBV5-1 and J usage is TRBJ2-6, with D possibly TRBD2 on 6 matching bases. The V end was cut by 4 bases, the J end by 0 bases, with 20 bases between. This CDR3 contains 19 residues. Germline V CDR1 and CDR2: SGHRS, YFSETQ. The DNA of the CDR3 is TGCGCCAGCAGCCCGACCTGGGGGGAAAAAAGCTCTGGGGCCAACGTCCTGACTTTC. Protein product: CASSPTWGEKSSGANVLTF.

The V call is TRBV28, the J call TRBJ1-1; D is unresolved. The CDR3 spans 14 residues. The V end lost 0 bases, the J end lost 0 bases, and 5 bases lay between the germline ends. CDR1 is MDHEN, CDR2 SYDVKM, per germline. CDR3 amino acids: CASSLWTLNTEAFF. The CDR3 nucleotides are TGTGCCAGCAGTTTATGGACATTGAACACTGAAGCTTTCTTT.

V usage is TRBV16 and J usage is TRBJ1-4; D gene ambiguous. The CDR3 has 14 residues. Germline values: CDR1 KGHSY, CDR2 FQNENV. With 4 bases removed from V and 1 base from J, the gap between germline ends came to 7 bases. As DNA, the CDR3 is TGTGCCAGCAGCCCTCCGAGAACTAATGAAAAACTGTTTTTT. Its protein is CASSPPRTNEKLFF.

V gene TRBV6-5 combines with J gene TRBJ1-6; 7 nucleotides align to TRBD1. CDR3 length equals 14 residues. After removal of 6 bases from V and 8 bases from J, the junction contained 7 bases not matched to a gene. The germline gives CDR1 MNHEY, CDR2 SVGAGI. The CDR3 spells CASSPRGEDSPLHF. The DNA of the CDR3 is TGTGCCAGCAGCCCCAGGGGGGAGGATTCACCCCTCCACTTT.

V usage is TRBV5-1 and J usage is TRBJ1-2, with TRBD1 identical over 7 bases. The CDR3 has 14 residues. J was trimmed by 6 bases and V by 4 bases; bases with no gene match: 9. Germline V gene data show CDR1 as SGHRS and CDR2 as YFSETQ. The CDR3 nucleotides are TGCGCCAGCAGCCCCGGACAGGTTAAGGATGGCTACACCTTC. Amino acids: CASSPGQVKDGYTF.

As concerns this clone: Germline and junction disagree at one end, which may indicate a read error. The chain has TRBV5-4 and TRBJ2-5; 7 nucleotides align to TRBD2. The CDR3 has 15 residues. Germline CDR1 SGHNT, CDR2 YYREEE (reference sequence). The CDR3 protein is CASSLSGGPQQTQYF. The CDR3 coding sequence is TGTGCCAGCAGCTTGTCGGGGGGACCCCAACAGACCCAGTACTTC. Supplemented by reference TRBV5-4 and TRBJ2-5, the full variable domain reads ETGVTQSPTHLIKTRGQQVTLRCSSQSGHNTVSWYQQALGQGPQFIFQYYREEENGRGNFPPRFSGLQFPNYSSELNVNALELDDSALYLCASSLSGGPQQTQYFGPGTRLLVL.